These 17 T cell receptor beta chains were all obtained from the same sample, sequenced in a study of T cell repertoires in cytomegalovirus infection. TCRdb independently ran MiXCR on the reads; one entry per CDR3 protein. This table holds roughly 250,000 distinct CDR3 sequences, roughly 12% found once. The sequencing input was PBMCs. These receptors all come from a human donor in good health (CMV status not recorded). Some clones in this sample may be carry-over from other donors' samples.

The chain combines TRBV25-1 with TRBJ2-7; D uncertain. Germline V gives CDR1 MGHDK, CDR2 SYGVNS. This CDR3 is built from 13 residues. V lost 0 bases, J lost 7 bases, and 10 bases lay in between. This CDR3 reads CASSEYRSAEQYF. The CDR3 DNA follows: TGTGCCAGCAGTGAATATAGGAGTGCGGAGCAGTACTTC.

This clonotype was detected ten times or more. The rearrangement joins TRBV7-9 to TRBJ2-7; the match to TRBD2 covers 13 bases. The germline V gene encodes CDR1 SEHNR and CDR2 FQNEAQ (reference sequence). This CDR3 region has 15 residues. V trimming: 5 bases; J trimming: 0 bases; junction bases outside the gene matches: 1. CDR3 sequence: CASSRTSGSSYEQYF. CDR3 coding DNA: TGTGCCAGCAGCCGGACTAGCGGGAGCTCCTACGAGCAGTACTTC. The whole variable domain, filled in from reference TRBV7-9 and TRBJ2-7, reads DTGVSQNPRHKITKRGQNVTFRCDPISEHNRLYWYRQTLGQGPEFLTYFQNEAQLEKSRLLSDRFSAERPKGSFSTLEIQRTEQGDSAMYLCASSRTSGSSYEQYFGPGTRLTVT.

This clonotype has ten or more counts. The chain links TRBV29-1 to TRBJ1-1, with D maybe TRBD1 (5 bases). The V and J ends lost 1 base and 5 bases respectively, with 11 bases between them. The CDR3 runs to 13 residues. Germline lookup yields CDR1 SQVTM and CDR2 ANQGSEA. CDR3 amino acids: CSVEVVRGTEAFF. CDR3 nucleotides: TGCAGCGTTGAAGTTGTGAGGGGAACTGAAGCTTTCTTT.

This clonotype has ten or more counts. CDR3 DNA sequence: TGTGCCAGCAGCTTACCTTTCGATACGCAGTATTTT. Translation gives CASSLPFDTQYF. The V gene is TRBV7-2, the J gene TRBJ2-3, with D hard to call. Trimming removed 2 bases at V and 6 bases at J, with 6 bases between. CDR3 size: 12 residues. Per germline, CDR1 SGHTA and CDR2 FQGNSA.

Concerning this clonotype itself: It may be a read error: a sequence one base away is much more abundant. V is TRBV7-4 and J is TRBJ1-1, with 8 positions matching TRBD1. V trimming: 3 bases; J trimming: 11 bases; junction bases outside the gene matches: 2. CDR1 and CDR2 from the germline V gene are SGHVT and SQSDAQ. There are 11 residues in the CDR3. CDR3 in DNA: TGTGCCAGCAGCTTGGACAGGGACGCTTTCTTT. It translates to CASSLDRDAFF.

This clonotype was picked up many times. The chain carries TRBV7-2 and TRBJ2-5; 8 nucleotides line up with TRBD2. Germline V CDR1 and CDR2: SGHTA, FQGNSA. The CDR3 covers 15 residues. Trimming cost V 3 bases and J 5 bases; bases outside gene matches: 8. The CDR3 loop is CASSLGGGQGETQYF. The CDR3 region has the DNA TGTGCCAGCAGCTTGGGCGGGGGGCAGGGGGAGACCCAGTACTTC.

This clonotype was seen many times. The V call is TRBV7-9, the J call TRBJ1-1, with D tentatively TRBD1 (5 bases). Germline V lookup: CDR1 SEHNR, CDR2 FQNEAQ (reference sequence). Trimming pared 5 bases from V and 7 bases from J, leaving 11 bases between. This CDR3 is built from 12 residues. CDR3 residues: CASSRRTLEAFF. The CDR3 nucleotides are TGTGCCAGCAGCCGTCGGACACTTGAAGCTTTCTTT.

V gene TRBV2 combines with J gene TRBJ2-7; D perhaps matches TRBD1 (5 bases). Germline loops: CDR1 SNHLY, CDR2 FYNNEI. V was trimmed by 8 bases and J by 2 bases, leaving 13 bases between them. This CDR3 is 13 amino acids long. The CDR3 DNA follows: TGTGCCAGCCTCCGCGACAGCACCTACGAGCAGTACTTC. It is translated as CASLRDSTYEQYF.

In its sample, this clonotype was seen many times. This sequence joins TRBV4-1 and TRBJ2-6; TRBD1 might be the D (6 bases). The CDR3 totals 17 residues. The germline V gene has CDR1 MGHRA and CDR2 YSYEKL. Trimming cost V 3 bases and J 0 bases, with 12 bases left between them. CDR3 coding DNA: TGCGCCAGCAGCCATAGCAGGGGAGCCTCTGGGGCCAACGTCCTGACTTTC. It is translated as CASSHSRGASGANVLTF.

In this sample, this clonotype turned up many times. This rearrangement joins TRBV12-3 or TRBV12-4 to TRBJ1-5; the D gene is possibly TRBD1 (6 bases). Trimming cost V 5 bases and J 1 base, with 15 bases left between them. This CDR3 comprises 16 residues. CDR3 in DNA: TGTGCCAGCAGTCCACAGGGAGTGATGAGCAATCAGCCCCAGCATTTT. It specifies CASSPQGVMSNQPQHF.

This clonotype was found many times. The chain uses TRBV20-1 and TRBJ2-3; 8 nucleotides line up with TRBD2. Germline values: CDR1 DFQATT, CDR2 SNEGSKA (reference sequence). Losses at the gene ends were 4 bases for V and 6 bases for J; bases not matched to a gene: 6. The CDR3 contains 13 residues. The CDR3 DNA reads as TGCAGTGCTACAAGCGGGAGTGACGATACGCAGTATTTT. Translating it yields CSATSGSDDTQYF.

This clonotype was seen a few times. The chain joins TRBV6-8 to TRBJ2-7, with TRBD1 identical over 9 bases. The CDR3 runs 13 residues. J lost 3 bases, V lost 9 bases, and 6 bases had no gene match. CDR1 is MNHGY and CDR2 is SAAAGT in the germline V gene. CDR3 region: CASLGTGYYEQYF. In DNA, the CDR3 is TGTGCCAGTTTGGGGACAGGGTACTACGAGCAGTACTTC.

At least ten counts were recorded for this clonotype. The chain employs TRBV7-2 and TRBJ1-2; D not certain. The CDR3 has 14 amino acids. Trimming took 1 base from V and 2 from J, leaving 8 bases between them. In germline, CDR1 is SGHTA, CDR2 FQGNSA. The CDR3 loop is CASSLGALNYGYTF. The CDR3 DNA reads TGTGCCAGCAGCTTAGGTGCTCTAAACTATGGCTACACCTTC.

The chain uses TRBV6-2 or TRBV6-3 and TRBJ2-7; D is unclear. The CDR3 runs to 14 residues. The V end lost 0 bases, the J end lost 3 bases, and 9 bases lay between the germline ends. In germline, CDR1 is MNHEY, CDR2 SVGEGT. As DNA, the CDR3 is TGTGCCAGCAGTTACTCAGGGTCTGGCTACGAGCAGTACTTC. This codes for CASSYSGSGYEQYF.

This clonotype was seen at least ten times. The V call is TRBV19, the J call TRBJ2-1; 8 nucleotides align to TRBD2. This CDR3 comprises 15 residues. V was pared by 3 bases and J by 5 bases, with 6 bases of the junction left unmatched. The germline gives CDR1 LNHDA, CDR2 SQIVND (reference sequence). DNA of the CDR3: TGTGCCAGTAGTATCGGTAGCGGGGATAACAATGAGCAGTTCTTC. It yields the protein CASSIGSGDNNEQFF.

The sample holds many counts of this clonotype. V is TRBV7-2 and J is TRBJ2-5; TRBD2 is a possible D gene (5 bases). Trimming pared 1 base from V and 2 bases from J, leaving 11 bases between. CDR3 size: 15 residues. Germline V gives CDR1 SGHTA, CDR2 FQGNSA. CDR3 sequence: CASSLVGGRQETQYF. DNA of the CDR3: TGTGCCAGCAGCTTAGTGGGCGGGCGGCAAGAGACCCAGTACTTC.

In DNA, the CDR3 is TGTGCCACCAATGACAGCCCCTACAATGAGCAGTTCTTC. Residues: CATNDSPYNEQFF. The genes are TRBV24-1 and TRBJ2-1, with D possibly matching TRBD1 (5 bases). Trimming stripped 8 bases from V and 2 bases from J, with 9 bases between. Germline loops: CDR1 KGHDR, CDR2 SFDVKD. This CDR3 has 13 residues.